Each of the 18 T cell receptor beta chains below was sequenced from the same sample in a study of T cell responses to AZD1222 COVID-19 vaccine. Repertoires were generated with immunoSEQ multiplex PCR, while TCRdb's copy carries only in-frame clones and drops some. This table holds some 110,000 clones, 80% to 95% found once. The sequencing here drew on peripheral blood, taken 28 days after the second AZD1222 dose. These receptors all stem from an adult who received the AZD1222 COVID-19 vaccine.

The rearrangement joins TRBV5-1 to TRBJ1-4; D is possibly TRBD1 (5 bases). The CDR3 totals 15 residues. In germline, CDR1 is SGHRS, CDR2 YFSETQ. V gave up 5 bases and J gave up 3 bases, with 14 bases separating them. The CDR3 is CASRTVGAPNEKLFF. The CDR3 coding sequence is TGCGCCAGCAGAACTGTTGGGGCTCCTAATGAAAAACTGTTTTTT.

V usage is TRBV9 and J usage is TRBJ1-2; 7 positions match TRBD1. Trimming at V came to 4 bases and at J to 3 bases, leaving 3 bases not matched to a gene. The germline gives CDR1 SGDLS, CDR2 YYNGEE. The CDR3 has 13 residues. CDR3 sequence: CASSSGQDYGYTF. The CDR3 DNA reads TGTGCCAGCAGCTCTGGACAGGACTATGGCTACACCTTC.

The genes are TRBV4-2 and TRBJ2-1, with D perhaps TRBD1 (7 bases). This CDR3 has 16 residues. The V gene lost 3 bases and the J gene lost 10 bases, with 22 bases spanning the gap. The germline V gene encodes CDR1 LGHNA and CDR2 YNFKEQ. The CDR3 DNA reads TGTGCCAGCAGCCAGGGGGGCAGGGGGTCGATCAAGGAGCAGTTCTTC. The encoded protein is CASSQGGRGSIKEQFF.

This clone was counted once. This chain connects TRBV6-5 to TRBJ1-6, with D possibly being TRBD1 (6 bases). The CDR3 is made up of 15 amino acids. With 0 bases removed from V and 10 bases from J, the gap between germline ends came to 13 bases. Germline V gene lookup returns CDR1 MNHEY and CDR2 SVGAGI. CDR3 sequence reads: CASSYSKQGWSPLHF. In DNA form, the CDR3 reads TGTGCCAGCAGTTACTCGAAGCAGGGGTGGTCACCCCTCCACTTT.

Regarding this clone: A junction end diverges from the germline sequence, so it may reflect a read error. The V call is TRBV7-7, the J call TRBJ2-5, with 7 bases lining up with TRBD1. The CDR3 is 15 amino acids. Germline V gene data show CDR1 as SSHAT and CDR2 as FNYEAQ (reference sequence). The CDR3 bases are TGTGCTAGCAGCTTAGCGCGGACAGGTGGTGAGACCCAGTACTTC. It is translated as CASSLARTGGETQYF.

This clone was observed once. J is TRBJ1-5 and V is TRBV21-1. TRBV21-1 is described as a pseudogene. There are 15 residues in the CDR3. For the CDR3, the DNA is TGTGCCAGCAGCAAACGAGGGGTGGGCAATCAGCCCCAGCATTTT. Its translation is CASSKRGVGNQPQHF.

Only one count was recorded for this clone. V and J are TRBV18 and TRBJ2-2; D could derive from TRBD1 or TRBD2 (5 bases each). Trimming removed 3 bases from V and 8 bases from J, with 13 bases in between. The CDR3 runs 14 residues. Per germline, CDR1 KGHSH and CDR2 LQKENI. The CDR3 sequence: CASSPQGVAGELFF. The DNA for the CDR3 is TGTGCCAGCTCACCCCAGGGAGTTGCAGGGGAGCTGTTTTTT.

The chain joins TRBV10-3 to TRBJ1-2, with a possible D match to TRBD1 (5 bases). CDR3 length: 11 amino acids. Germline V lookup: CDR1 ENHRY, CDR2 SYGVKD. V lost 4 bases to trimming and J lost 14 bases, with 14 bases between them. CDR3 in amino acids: CAISVAGGQTF. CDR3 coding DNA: TGTGCCATCAGTGTGGCGGGGGGTCAGACCTTC.

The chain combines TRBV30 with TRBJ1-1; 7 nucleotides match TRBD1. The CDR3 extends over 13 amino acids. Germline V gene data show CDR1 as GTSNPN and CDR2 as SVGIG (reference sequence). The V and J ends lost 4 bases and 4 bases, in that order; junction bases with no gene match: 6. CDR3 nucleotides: TGTGCCTGGAATAGACAGGGTGTCACTGAAGCTTTCTTT. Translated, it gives CAWNRQGVTEAFF.

The CDR3 loop reads CASSSGQGGVDGYTF. CDR3 bases: TGTGCCAGCAGTTCGGGACAGGGGGGCGTCGATGGCTACACCTTC. The gene calls are TRBV28 and TRBJ1-2, with 11 bases fitting TRBD1. V gave up 4 bases and J gave up 6 bases; unmatched junction bases: 7. This CDR3 spans 15 amino acids. CDR1 and CDR2 (germline): MDHEN, SYDVKM.

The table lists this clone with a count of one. CDR3 sequence: CASSGSPRDYGYTF. DNA of the CDR3: TGTGCCAGCAGTGGTTCTCCCCGGGACTATGGCTACACCTTC. The chain combines TRBV25-1 with TRBJ1-2; D unclear. Between the trimmed V and J ends, which lost 4 bases and 3 bases, there was a span of 12 bases. CDR1 is MGHDK, CDR2 SYGVNS, per germline. The CDR3 covers 14 residues.

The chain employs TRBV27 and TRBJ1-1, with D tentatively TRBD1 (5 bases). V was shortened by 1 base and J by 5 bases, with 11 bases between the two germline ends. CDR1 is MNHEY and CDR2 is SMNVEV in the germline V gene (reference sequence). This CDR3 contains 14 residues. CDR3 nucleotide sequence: TGTGCCAGCAGTTTATGGAGGGGAGGGACTGAAGCTTTCTTT. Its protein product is CASSLWRGGTEAFF.

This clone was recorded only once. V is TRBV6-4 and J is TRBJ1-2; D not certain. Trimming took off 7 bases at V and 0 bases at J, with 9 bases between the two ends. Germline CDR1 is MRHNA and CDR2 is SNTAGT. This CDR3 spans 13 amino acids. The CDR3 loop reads CASIADANYGYTF. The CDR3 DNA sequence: TGTGCCAGCATAGCAGACGCTAACTATGGCTACACCTTC.

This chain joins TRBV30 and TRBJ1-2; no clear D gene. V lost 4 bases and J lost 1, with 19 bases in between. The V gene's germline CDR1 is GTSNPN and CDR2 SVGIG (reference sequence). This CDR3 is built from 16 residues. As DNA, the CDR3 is TGTGCCTGGACTCCATTGGAGACGTACATTAACTATGGCTACACCTTC. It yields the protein CAWTPLETYINYGYTF. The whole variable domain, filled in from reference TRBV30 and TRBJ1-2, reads SQTIHQWPATLVQPVGSPLSLECTVEGTSNPNLYWYRQAAGRGLQLLFYSVGIGQISSEVPQNLSASRPQDRQFILSSKKLLLSDSGFYLCAWTPLETYINYGYTFGSGTRLTVV.

CDR3 protein: CASSSDQDGELFF. CDR3 bases: TGTGCCAGCAGCTCGGACCAAGACGGGGAGCTGTTTTTT. The V call is TRBV7-3, the J call TRBJ2-2; no reliable D call. This CDR3 has 13 residues. Trimming cost V 4 bases and J 7 bases, with 10 bases left between them. The germline gives CDR1 SGHTA, CDR2 FQGTGA.

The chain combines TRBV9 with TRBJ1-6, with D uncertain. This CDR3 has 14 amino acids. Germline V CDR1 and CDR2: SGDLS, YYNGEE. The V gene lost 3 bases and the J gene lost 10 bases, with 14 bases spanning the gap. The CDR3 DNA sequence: TGTGCCAGCAGCGGAAACAACGGAGGCTCACCCCTCCACTTT. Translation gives CASSGNNGGSPLHF.

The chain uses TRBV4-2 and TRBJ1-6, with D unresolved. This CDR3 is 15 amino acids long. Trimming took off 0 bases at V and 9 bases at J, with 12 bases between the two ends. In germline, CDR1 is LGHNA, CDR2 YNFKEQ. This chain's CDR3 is CASSQEGAPASPLHF. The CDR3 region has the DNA TGTGCCAGCAGCCAAGAAGGCGCTCCTGCTTCACCCCTCCACTTT.

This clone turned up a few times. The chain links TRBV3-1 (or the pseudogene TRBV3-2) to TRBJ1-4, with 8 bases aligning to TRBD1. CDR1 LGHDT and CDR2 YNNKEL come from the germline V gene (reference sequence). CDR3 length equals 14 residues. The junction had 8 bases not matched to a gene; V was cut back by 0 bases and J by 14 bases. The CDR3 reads CASSQDTTGERLFF. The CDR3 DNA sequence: TGTGCCAGCAGCCAAGATACGACAGGGGAAAGGCTGTTTTTT.